These T cell receptor beta chains were read from a single sample in a study of T cells in Graves' hyperthyroidism and ophthalmopathy. TCRdb re-derived calls from the multiplex PCR reads in MiXCR, one entry per CDR3 protein. The sample holds around 600,000 distinct CDR3 sequences, approximately 15% seen once. The sequencing input was blood. Source of these receptors: a woman aged 18-29 years with Graves' ophthalmopathy. The CDR3 runs from the conserved cysteine through the conserved F or W. Each record gives: clone size, D gene, J gene, V gene, CDR3 protein, CDR3 DNA. The D gene is left open where the match is weak. Size tells how often a clone was seen (once, few, many) or the class of an expanded clone, and some rows leave it out.

size: many; D: TRBD2; J: TRBJ2-1; V: TRBV18; CDR3: CASSPLSGRNNEQFF; DNA: TGTGCCAGCTCACCACTTAGCGGGAGGAACAATGAGCAGTTCTTC
size: few; D: TRBD1; J: TRBJ1-1; V: TRBV19; CDR3: CASSHRGNTEAFF; DNA: TGTGCCAGTTCCCACAGGGGGAACACTGAAGCTTTCTTT
size: many; D: TRBD1; J: TRBJ2-2; V: TRBV12-3/TRBV12-4; CDR3: CASSPHGDRGGTGELFF; DNA: TGTGCCAGCAGTCCCCACGGGGACAGGGGGGGCACCGGGGAGCTGTTTTTT
size: few; D: .; J: TRBJ2-3; V: TRBV7-9; CDR3: CASSLRIGTDTQYF; DNA: TGTGCCAGCAGCCTCAGAATTGGCACAGATACGCAGTATTTT
size: many; D: .; J: TRBJ2-7; V: TRBV7-8; CDR3: CASSPRFGEQYF; DNA: TGTGCCAGCAGCCCGCGTTTTGGGGAGCAGTACTTC
size: many; D: TRBD2; J: TRBJ2-3; V: TRBV27; CDR3: CASSFGREDYTDTQYF; DNA: TGTGCCAGCAGTTTCGGGCGGGAGGACTACACAGATACGCAGTATTTT
size: many; D: TRBD1; J: TRBJ2-3; V: TRBV6-1; CDR3: CASSWTGKDTQYF; DNA: TGTGCCAGCAGCTGGACAGGGAAAGATACGCAGTATTTT
size: few; D: TRBD2; J: TRBJ2-3; V: TRBV5-8; CDR3: CASSGTSGSFPDTQYF; DNA: TGTGCCAGCAGCGGGACTAGCGGGAGTTTCCCAGATACGCAGTATTTT
size: many; D: .; J: TRBJ1-5; V: TRBV27; CDR3: CASSFGGNQPQHF; DNA: TGTGCCAGCAGTTTCGGAGGCAATCAGCCCCAGCATTTT
size: few; D: .; J: TRBJ2-3; V: TRBV7-6; CDR3: CASSLEWGTDTQYF; DNA: TGTGCCAGCAGCTTAGAGTGGGGCACAGATACGCAGTATTTT
size: few; D: TRBD2; J: TRBJ2-1; V: TRBV24-1; CDR3: CATSDGKGGNRDNEQFF; DNA: TGTGCCACCAGTGATGGGAAGGGAGGGAATAGGGACAATGAGCAGTTCTTC
size: many; D: .; J: TRBJ2-1; V: TRBV5-6; CDR3: CASSLAPGNEQFF; DNA: TGTGCCAGCAGCTTGGCCCCAGGGAATGAGCAGTTCTTC
size: .; D: TRBD2; J: TRBJ2-7; V: TRBV6-2/TRBV6-3; CDR3: CASSYGRGGVEQYF; DNA: TGTGCCAGCAGTTACGGGAGGGGCGGGGTTGAGCAGTACTTC
size: many; D: .; J: TRBJ2-7; V: TRBV12-3/TRBV12-4; CDR3: CASSLNLVGEQYF; DNA: TGTGCCAGCAGTCTGAACCTAGTGGGCGAGCAGTACTTC
size: many; D: TRBD1; J: TRBJ1-1; V: TRBV19; CDR3: CASIPDRGTEAFF; DNA: TGTGCCAGTATTCCCGACAGGGGCACTGAAGCTTTCTTT
size: few; D: .; J: TRBJ2-6; V: TRBV7-2; CDR3: CASSFIRGAFRSGANVLTF; DNA: TGTGCCAGCAGCTTTATTCGGGGGGCCTTTCGCTCTGGGGCCAACGTCCTGACTTTC
size: .; D: .; J: TRBJ1-1; V: TRBV12-3/TRBV12-4; CDR3: CASSYGHSNTEAFF; DNA: TGTGCCAGCAGCTACGGGCACAGTAACACTGAAGCTTTCTTT
size: .; D: TRBD2; J: TRBJ2-5; V: TRBV19; CDR3: CASSPRDYGASQYF; DNA: TGTGCCAGTTCACCCCGGGACTATGGAGCGTCCCAGTACTTC
size: .; D: .; J: TRBJ1-2; V: TRBV28; CDR3: CASRLRSGFHGYTF; DNA: TGTGCCAGCAGGCTGCGGTCGGGATTTCATGGCTACACCTTC
size: many; D: .; J: TRBJ2-1; V: TRBV5-1; CDR3: CASSPFGANEQFF; DNA: TGCGCCAGCAGCCCCTTCGGGGCCAATGAGCAGTTCTTC
size: many; D: .; J: TRBJ1-4; V: TRBV11-2; CDR3: CASSLEGEKLFF; DNA: TGTGCCAGCAGCTTAGAGGGTGAAAAACTGTTTTTT
size: few; D: .; J: TRBJ2-5; V: TRBV19; CDR3: CASSIDLEVRETQYF; DNA: TGTGCCAGTAGTATAGATCTAGAGGTTCGAGAGACCCAGTACTTC
size: few; D: .; J: TRBJ1-2; V: TRBV20-1; CDR3: CSASGGVGYGYTF; DNA: TGCAGTGCTAGTGGTGGAGTAGGCTATGGCTACACCTTC
size: .; D: .; J: TRBJ2-4; V: TRBV12-5; CDR3: CASGGGRPNIQCF; DNA: TGTGCTAGTGGTGGGGGTCGGCCTAACATTCAGTGCTTC
size: .; D: TRBD2; J: TRBJ2-3; V: TRBV11-2; CDR3: CASSLWRETDTQYF; DNA: TGTGCCAGCAGCCTGTGGCGGGAGACAGATACGCAGTATTTT
size: few; D: TRBD2; J: TRBJ2-3; V: TRBV4-2; CDR3: CASSQVSLADTDTQYF; DNA: TGTGCCAGCAGCCAAGTTAGCCTAGCGGACACAGATACGCAGTATTTT
size: many; D: .; J: TRBJ1-5; V: TRBV27; CDR3: CASSPWEGQPQHF; DNA: TGTGCCAGCAGTCCCTGGGAAGGACAGCCCCAGCATTTT
size: few; D: .; J: TRBJ1-5; V: TRBV6-5; CDR3: CASSYGRSAGQPQHF; DNA: TGTGCCAGCAGTTATGGCAGGTCGGCGGGTCAGCCCCAGCATTTT
size: .; D: TRBD1; J: TRBJ2-7; V: TRBV27; CDR3: CASSLGQGPEQYF; DNA: TGTGCCAGCAGTTTGGGACAGGGGCCCGAGCAGTACTTC
size: few; D: TRBD1; J: TRBJ2-7; V: TRBV20-1; CDR3: CSARDLEGAADEQYF; DNA: TGCAGTGCTAGAGATTTAGAGGGGGCGGCTGACGAGCAGTACTTC
size: many; D: .; J: TRBJ1-2; V: TRBV29-1; CDR3: CSVGGGLYGYTF; DNA: TGCAGCGTTGGGGGGGGCCTCTATGGCTACACCTTC
size: .; D: TRBD1; J: TRBJ2-7; V: TRBV20-1; CDR3: CSAVGQGLTYEQYF; DNA: TGCAGTGCTGTCGGACAGGGTCTAACCTACGAGCAGTACTTC
size: many; D: .; J: TRBJ2-7; V: TRBV4-2; CDR3: CASSQVHGQLSSYEQYF; DNA: TGTGCCAGCAGCCAAGTGCATGGACAGCTGAGCTCCTACGAGCAGTACTTC
size: many; D: .; J: TRBJ1-3; V: TRBV30; CDR3: CAWSVINTIYF; DNA: TGTGCCTGGAGTGTAATCAACACCATATATTTT
size: many; D: .; J: TRBJ2-7; V: TRBV28; CDR3: CASSLFEGLGNYEQYF; DNA: TGTGCCAGCAGTTTATTTGAGGGTCTGGGAAACTACGAGCAGTACTTC
size: .; D: TRBD1; J: TRBJ2-2; V: TRBV11-3; CDR3: CASSLEGQGNTGELFF; DNA: TGTGCCAGCAGCTTAGAGGGACAGGGTAACACCGGGGAGCTGTTTTTT
size: .; D: TRBD1; J: TRBJ1-5; V: TRBV19; CDR3: CASSISRGNQPQHF; DNA: TGTGCCAGTAGTATAAGCAGGGGGAATCAGCCCCAGCATTTT
size: many; D: .; J: TRBJ1-1; V: TRBV7-2; CDR3: CASRSEQGGAFF; DNA: TGTGCCAGCAGGTCCGAGCAGGGTGGAGCTTTCTTT
size: few; D: TRBD2; J: TRBJ2-5; V: TRBV6-5; CDR3: CASSYSGTSRETQYF; DNA: TGTGCCAGCAGTTACTCCGGGACTAGCAGGGAGACCCAGTACTTC
size: few; D: .; J: TRBJ2-7; V: TRBV6-5; CDR3: CASSYSAISYEQYF; DNA: TGTGCCAGCAGTTACTCTGCAATCTCCTACGAGCAGTACTTC
size: .; D: TRBD1; J: TRBJ1-5; V: TRBV24-1; CDR3: CATSETRDRGDQPQHF; DNA: TGTGCCACCAGTGAAACCCGGGACAGGGGCGATCAGCCCCAGCATTTT
size: many; D: .; J: TRBJ1-5; V: TRBV13; CDR3: CASSLQEQPQHF; DNA: TGTGCCAGCAGCTTACAGGAGCAGCCCCAGCATTTT
size: .; D: TRBD1; J: TRBJ2-7; V: TRBV19; CDR3: CASTTTGKGGEQYF; DNA: TGTGCCAGTACCACGACAGGGAAGGGCGGCGAGCAGTACTTC
size: many; D: TRBD2; J: TRBJ2-3; V: TRBV5-1; CDR3: CASSLHRSGLEHGSTDTQYF; DNA: TGCGCCAGCAGCTTACACCGGTCGGGACTAGAACACGGTAGCACAGATACGCAGTATTTT
size: few; D: .; J: TRBJ1-6; V: TRBV28; CDR3: CASSPRQALLYNSPLHF; DNA: TGTGCCAGCAGTCCTCGACAGGCGTTACTCTATAATTCACCCCTCCACTTT
size: .; D: .; J: TRBJ2-7; V: TRBV6-1; CDR3: CASSDRTVYEQYF; DNA: TGTGCCAGCAGTGATCGGACAGTCTACGAGCAGTACTTC
size: many; D: TRBD2; J: TRBJ2-5; V: TRBV3-1; CDR3: CASSHLAGERKTQYF; DNA: TGTGCCAGCAGCCACCTAGCGGGAGAAAGAAAGACCCAGTACTTC
size: .; D: TRBD1; J: TRBJ2-5; V: TRBV5-5; CDR3: CASSYRQGSYQETQYF; DNA: TGTGCCAGCAGCTACCGACAGGGGTCGTACCAAGAGACCCAGTACTTC
size: many; D: TRBD1; J: TRBJ2-7; V: TRBV2; CDR3: CASTSDRRSGEQYF; DNA: TGTGCCAGCACCTCGGACAGGAGGTCTGGCGAGCAGTACTTC
size: .; D: .; J: TRBJ2-7; V: TRBV19; CDR3: CATGTVSYEQYF; DNA: TGTGCCACCGGGACGGTCTCCTACGAGCAGTACTTC
size: many; D: TRBD2; J: TRBJ2-3; V: TRBV10-2; CDR3: CASSAWTSGSSDTQYF; DNA: TGCGCCAGCAGTGCCTGGACTAGCGGGAGTTCAGATACGCAGTATTTT
size: .; D: TRBD2; J: TRBJ2-5; V: TRBV7-3; CDR3: CASSLSGVAGGETQYF; DNA: TGTGCCAGCAGCTTATCGGGGGTAGCGGGAGGAGAGACCCAGTACTTC
size: many; D: TRBD2; J: TRBJ2-2; V: TRBV12-3/TRBV12-4; CDR3: CASSPHSGRSFGELFF; DNA: TGTGCCAGCAGTCCCCATAGCGGGAGAAGTTTCGGGGAGCTGTTTTTT
size: many; D: .; J: TRBJ2-2; V: TRBV29-1; CDR3: CSAGYGGLPNTGELFF; DNA: TGCAGCGCAGGGTACGGGGGCCTACCGAACACCGGGGAGCTGTTTTTT
size: .; D: .; J: TRBJ1-2; V: TRBV28; CDR3: CASNPGSYGYTF; DNA: TGTGCCAGCAATCCAGGGAGCTATGGCTACACCTTC
size: many; D: TRBD2; J: TRBJ2-2; V: TRBV27; CDR3: CASSLFATGANGGRANTGELFF; DNA: TGTGCCAGCAGTTTATTCGCAACAGGGGCGAATGGCGGGAGGGCGAACACCGGGGAGCTGTTTTTT